These T cell receptor beta chains were read from a single sample in a study of blood T cell repertoires in COVID-19. This table comes from immunoSEQ multiplex PCR, and its TCRdb copy is limited to in-frame clones, with some not included. The repertoire holds 85,000 to 130,000 clones, with 75% to 90% as singletons. Specimen: peripheral blood. All receptors come from a man in his forties or fifties with acute or convalescent COVID-19. CDR3s include the opening cysteine and the closing phenylalanine or tryptophan. D genes are given only for firm matches. The size field is filled for only some rows; it gives once, few, many or a size class.

d_call	clone_size	v_call	j_call	cdr3_nt	cdr3_aa
NA	NA	TRBV5-6	TRBJ1-1	TGTGCCAGCAGCCAGGACAGCCTCCGCACTGAAGCTTTCTTT	CASSQDSLRTEAFF
TRBD1	NA	TRBV27	TRBJ2-5	TGTGCCAGCAGTTTCGACAGGGGGAAATGGGAGACCCAGTACTTC	CASSFDRGKWETQYF
NA	few	TRBV10-3	TRBJ1-6	TGTGCCAAAGCGGGGGCAACTAGCTCCTATAATTCACCCCTCCACTTT	CAKAGATSSYNSPLHF
NA	NA	TRBV5-1	TRBJ2-7	TGCGCCAGCAGCGCCTCGGGGTTCGAGCAGTACTTC	CASSASGFEQYF
TRBD2	NA	TRBV3-1/TRBV3-2	TRBJ2-2	TGTGCCAGCAGCCGCGGACTAGCGGGAGGGCCTAACACCGGGGAGCTGTTTTTT	CASSRGLAGGPNTGELFF
NA	once	TRBV28	TRBJ2-2	TGTGCCAGCATGAGGGGGAGGGACGGGGAGCTGTTTTTT	CASMRGRDGELFF
NA	NA	TRBV24-1	TRBJ2-3	TGTGCCACCAGTGATTTCGGAGACCCTCGCACAGATACGCAGTATTTT	CATSDFGDPRTDTQYF
TRBD2	NA	TRBV5-1	TRBJ2-1	TGCGCCAGCAGCACGACTAGCGGGAGCTACAATGAGCAGTTCTTC	CASSTTSGSYNEQFF
NA	NA	TRBV28	TRBJ2-7	TGTGCCAGCAGCCAAGAGCGGAGACAGTACTTC	CASSQERRQYF
TRBD2	NA	TRBV6-6	TRBJ2-3	TGTGCCAGCAGTCCAGGACTAGCGGGAGCGTGGGGAGATACGCAGTATTTT	CASSPGLAGAWGDTQYF
TRBD2	NA	TRBV7-9	TRBJ2-1	TGTGCCAGCAGCTGGGGAGGACTAGCGGGGGCAAACAATGAGCAGTTCTTC	CASSWGGLAGANNEQFF
NA	once	TRBV7-9	TRBJ2-3	TGTGCCAGCAGCTCAACGGGAGATACGCAGTATTTT	CASSSTGDTQYF
TRBD2	NA	TRBV18	TRBJ2-1	TGTGCCAGCTCACCACCTTTGTCTCTAGCGGGAGGCGGGAATGAGCAGTTCTTC	CASSPPLSLAGGGNEQFF
TRBD1	NA	TRBV27	TRBJ2-7	TGTGCCAGCAGGACAGGGGGGCGCGAGCAGTACTTC	CASRTGGREQYF
TRBD1	NA	TRBV10-2	TRBJ1-1	TGCGCCAGCAGAAGACAGGGGTTGAACACTGAAGCTTTCTTT	CASRRQGLNTEAFF
TRBD2	NA	TRBV9	TRBJ2-7	TGTGCCAGCTCCCTTGGGGCTAGCGGTTCCTACGAGCAGTACTTC	CASSLGASGSYEQYF
NA	NA	TRBV6-1	TRBJ1-4	TGTGCCAGCAGTGGACCAAACCGCCCAGGGGAGGGCCGAAATCGGAAACTGTTTTTT	CASSGPNRPGEGRNRKLFF
NA	NA	TRBV11-2	TRBJ2-5	TGTGCCAGCAGCTCCGGGACACTAGGTCAAGAGACCCAGTACTTC	CASSSGTLGQETQYF
TRBD2	NA	TRBV14	TRBJ2-7	TGTGCCAGCGCCGCGGGAGGCGATGAGCAGTACTTC	CASAAGGDEQYF
TRBD2	NA	TRBV4-2	TRBJ2-2	TGTGCCAGCAGCGCCGGGACTAGCGGGAGTGTATACACCGGGGAGCTGTTTTTT	CASSAGTSGSVYTGELFF
TRBD2	NA	TRBV6-6	TRBJ2-3	TGTGCCAGCACCTTCAGACTAGCGGCTAGCACAGATACGCAGTATTTT	CASTFRLAASTDTQYF
NA	NA	TRBV2	TRBJ2-1	TGTGCCAGCACTGCGGGGCCCTCCTACAATGAGCAGTTCTTC	CASTAGPSYNEQFF
TRBD2	few	TRBV7-2	TRBJ2-2	TGTGCCAGCAGTTCGGGACTAGCGGGAACAATTATCACCGGGGAGCTGTTTTTT	CASSSGLAGTIITGELFF
TRBD2	NA	TRBV2	TRBJ2-5	TGTGCCGGGCGGGGGGAGACGCGGACCCAGTACTTC	CAGRGETRTQYF
NA	NA	TRBV14	TRBJ1-1	TGTGCCAGCAGCCAAGATCCCATGAACACTGAAGCTTTCTTT	CASSQDPMNTEAFF
TRBD1	NA	TRBV30	TRBJ1-1	TGTGCCTGGAGTGTGGACAGGGGGGAGACTGAAGCTTTCTTT	CAWSVDRGETEAFF
NA	NA	TRBV5-1	TRBJ2-5	TGCGCCAGCAGCATCCAGGGGGAGACCCAGTACTTC	CASSIQGETQYF
NA	NA	TRBV7-6	TRBJ2-5	TGTGCCAGCAGCTTAGGGGTCTCCGGGGAGACCCAGTACTTC	CASSLGVSGETQYF
TRBD1	once	TRBV24-1	TRBJ2-7	TGTGCCACCAGTGACCCGGGACAGGGGGAGTACGAGCAGTACTTC	CATSDPGQGEYEQYF
NA	NA	TRBV3-1/TRBV3-2	TRBJ2-4	TGTGCCAGCAGCCACGCCGCCTCGGGTTCCCCAAGGAACATTCAGTACTTC	CASSHAASGSPRNIQYF
NA	NA	TRBV24-1	TRBJ2-3	TGTGCCACCAGTGACCCCCGGGGTACCGGGGATACGCAGTATTTT	CATSDPRGTGDTQYF
TRBD1	NA	TRBV29-1	TRBJ2-7	TGCAGCGGTTTAAGAGACAGGGCTTCCGAGCAGTACTTC	CSGLRDRASEQYF
TRBD1	NA	TRBV15	TRBJ2-1	TGTGCCACCAGCTTGGACAGGGTAGATGAGCAGTTCTTC	CATSLDRVDEQFF
TRBD1	NA	TRBV28	TRBJ2-7	TGTGCCAGCAGCCTAGGGACAGCCTACTACGAGCAGTACTTC	CASSLGTAYYEQYF
NA	NA	TRBV30	TRBJ2-1	TGTGCCTGGAGCCAAAATGAGCAGTTCTTC	CAWSQNEQFF
TRBD1	NA	TRBV14	TRBJ2-7	TGTGCCAGCAGCCAGGGGGCTCCGGGACAGGTTAAAATCTACGAGCAGTACTTC	CASSQGAPGQVKIYEQYF
NA	NA	TRBV28	TRBJ2-1	TGTGCCAGCACATTCGGCGGGTTCCACTCCTACAATGAGCAGTTCTTC	CASTFGGFHSYNEQFF
TRBD2	NA	TRBV5-1	TRBJ2-2	TGCGCCAGCCAAAATGGAGCGGGAGCGAACACCGGGGAGCTGTTTTTT	CASQNGAGANTGELFF
NA	NA	TRBV7-9	TRBJ1-2	TGTGCCAGCAGCTTATCTATGTCGAGAGGGATGTATGGCTACACCTTC	CASSLSMSRGMYGYTF
NA	NA	TRBV19	TRBJ2-5	TGTGCCAGTAGTATAGAATCGGGGGAGACCCAGTACTTC	CASSIESGETQYF
NA	many	TRBV20-1	TRBJ2-1	TGCAGTGCTAAGCCCCTTAATGAGCAGTTCTTC	CSAKPLNEQFF
NA	NA	TRBV19	TRBJ2-2	TGTGCCAGTAGTATAGGCGGGGCAGCCCCCGGGGAGCTGTTTTTT	CASSIGGAAPGELFF
TRBD2	NA	TRBV5-1	TRBJ2-7	TGCGCCAGCAGCCCGGGGACTACCGCCTACGAGCAGTACTTC	CASSPGTTAYEQYF
TRBD1	NA	TRBV7-9	TRBJ2-7	TGTGCCAGCAGCACAGACAGGGGTAAGCAGTACTTC	CASSTDRGKQYF
TRBD2	NA	TRBV3-1/TRBV3-2	TRBJ2-7	TGTGCCAGCAGCCAATACGGGAGGGTAGGAGAGCAGTACTTC	CASSQYGRVGEQYF
TRBD2	NA	TRBV24-1	TRBJ2-3	TGTGCCACCAGTGATACGGGGGGAGCGGGAGAATTAAGCACAGATACGCAGTATTTT	CATSDTGGAGELSTDTQYF
TRBD1	once	TRBV6-4	TRBJ2-2	TGTGCCAGCAGTGACTCCCCCGGACAGGGCGCCGGGGAGCTGTTTTTT	CASSDSPGQGAGELFF
TRBD1	NA	TRBV7-2	TRBJ2-7	TGTGCCAGCAGCGCGACAGGGGCCCCCTACGAGCAGTACTTC	CASSATGAPYEQYF
NA	NA	TRBV2	TRBJ2-1	TGTGCCAGCAGTGAAGAAGTTAGCAGCAATGAGCAGTTCTTC	CASSEEVSSNEQFF
TRBD2	NA	TRBV30	TRBJ2-5	TGTGCCTGGAGTGTGAGCGGGAGGGAGACCCAGTACTTC	CAWSVSGRETQYF
TRBD1	NA	TRBV2	TRBJ1-2	TGTGCCAGCAGTCAAACGACAGGGGGAGGCGATGGCTACACCTTC	CASSQTTGGGDGYTF
TRBD1	NA	TRBV12-5	TRBJ2-1	TGTGCTAGTGGCCCCACGGGACAGGGGTACGATGAGCAGTTCTTC	CASGPTGQGYDEQFF
NA	once	TRBV6-2/TRBV6-3	TRBJ2-1	TGTGCCAGCAGTATAGGGGGAGAGCAGTTCTTC	CASSIGGEQFF
TRBD1	NA	TRBV4-1	TRBJ1-2	TGCGCCAGCAGCCAAGGACAGGGGGGTGGCTACACCTTC	CASSQGQGGGYTF
TRBD2	NA	TRBV19	TRBJ2-7	TGTGCCAGTAGTACAAGACTAGCTCGCTTTTCCTACGAGCAGTACTTC	CASSTRLARFSYEQYF
NA	NA	TRBV30	TRBJ1-4	TGTGCCTGGAGTAGAGGGGGACGAGGCAAACTGTTTTTT	CAWSRGGRGKLFF